What follows are 24 T cell receptor beta chains derived from one specimen sequenced in a study of blood T cell repertoires in COVID-19. Sequencing used immunoSEQ multiplex PCR; TCRdb keeps in-frame clones, though not all of them. The sample yields under 200,000 clones, 84% seen once. The sequenced material came from peripheral blood. The source is an elderly woman with COVID-19, enrolled during active disease.

The genes are TRBV10-2 and TRBJ2-7; the D gene is possibly TRBD1 (5 bases). Trimming took 1 base from V and 0 from J, leaving 13 bases between them. In germline, CDR1 is WSHSY, CDR2 SAAADI. The CDR3 length is 16 residues. The CDR3 reads CASSELGRSNSYEQYF. The CDR3, as DNA: TGCGCCAGCAGTGAGTTGGGGCGATCGAACTCCTACGAGCAGTACTTC.

The V call is TRBV29-1, the J call TRBJ1-1, with a tentative D call TRBD1 (6 bases). Trimming shortened V by 7 bases and J by 5 bases, and 14 bases separated the two germline ends. Germline V gene lookup returns CDR1 SQVTM and CDR2 ANQGSEA. The CDR3 has 12 amino acids. CDR3 DNA sequence: TGCAGCGCCCGAACAGGGATTACTGAAGCTTTCTTT. It specifies CSARTGITEAFF.

The chain couples TRBV5-1 to TRBJ2-5; maybe TRBD1 (6 bases). This CDR3 is 13 amino acids long. The V end lost 4 bases, the J end lost 5 bases, and 12 bases lay between the germline ends. Germline V lookup: CDR1 SGHRS, CDR2 YFSETQ. The CDR3 spells CASSPDSFETQYF. CDR3 coding DNA: TGCGCCAGCAGCCCGGACAGTTTTGAGACCCAGTACTTC.

The V gene is TRBV10-3, the J gene TRBJ1-2, with D hard to call. The germline gives CDR1 ENHRY, CDR2 SYGVKD. V was cut by 1 base and J by 10 bases, with 13 bases left in between. This CDR3 is built from 13 residues. The CDR3 is CAISELTFGLYTF. As DNA, the CDR3 is TGTGCCATCAGTGAGTTAACATTTGGGCTCTACACCTTC.

This clone was seen a few times. V is TRBV7-2 and J is TRBJ2-2; 7 bases line up with TRBD1. Trimming took 1 base from V and 6 from J; bases not matched to a gene: 11. The CDR3 covers 17 residues. Germline lookup yields CDR1 SGHTA and CDR2 FQGNSA. The DNA for the CDR3 is TGTGCCAGCAGCTTAGAGGCGACAGGGCCGATGTCCGGGGAGCTGTTTTTT. This translates into CASSLEATGPMSGELFF.

This clone was detected once. The chain joins TRBV7-2 to TRBJ2-2; 7 bases align to TRBD2. The trim removed 1 base at V and 6 bases at J, leaving 5 bases unmatched. Germline V gene sequence: CDR1 SGHTA, CDR2 FQGNSA. There are 15 residues in the CDR3. The CDR3 reads CASSLGAGLSGELFF. CDR3 DNA sequence: TGTGCCAGCAGCTTAGGAGCGGGGTTGTCCGGGGAGCTGTTTTTT. Looking up the rest from reference TRBV7-2 and TRBJ2-2 gives the full variable domain: GAGVSQSPSNKVTEKGKDVELRCDPISGHTALYWYRQSLGQGLEFLIYFQGNSAPDKSGLPSDRFSAERTGGSVSTLTIQRTQQEDSAVYLCASSLGAGLSGELFFGEGSRLTVL.

This clone counts as medium-sized. The chain combines TRBV6-6 with TRBJ1-2, with D maybe TRBD1 (6 bases). Trimming cost V 0 bases and J 3 bases, with 11 bases left between them. The CDR3 sequence is 15 residues long. Germline assignment: CDR1 MNHNY and CDR2 SVGAGI (reference sequence). CDR3 sequence: CASSYSAGEHYGYTF. The CDR3 DNA sequence: TGTGCCAGCAGTTACTCGGCAGGGGAACACTATGGCTACACCTTC.

The chain is built from TRBV18 and TRBJ2-3; 7 positions agree with TRBD1. Per the germline V gene, CDR1 is KGHSH and CDR2 is LQKENI. J lost 3 bases, V lost 1 base, and 4 bases had no gene match. CDR3 length equals 15 residues. CDR3 sequence reads: CASSPQGAGTDTQYF. The CDR3 DNA is TGTGCCAGCTCACCACAGGGGGCTGGGACAGATACGCAGTATTTT.

The chain uses TRBV7-3 and TRBJ2-3; TRBD2 agrees at 9 bases. CDR3 length equals 14 residues. Unmatched junction bases numbered 0, after V lost 2 bases and J lost 3 bases. The germline CDR1 and CDR2 sequences are SGHTA and FQGTGA. The CDR3 loop reads CASSLLAGTDTQYF. The CDR3, as DNA: TGTGCCAGCAGCTTACTAGCGGGAACAGATACGCAGTATTTT.

The chain recombines TRBV28 with TRBJ2-7; TRBD1 might be the D (6 bases). Germline CDR1 MDHEN, CDR2 SYDVKM. Trimming took 4 bases from V and 3 from J, leaving 16 bases between them. This CDR3 is 15 amino acids long. The CDR3 nucleotides read TGTGCCAGCAGTTCCCCACAGGGTTTTTTCTACGAGCAGTACTTC. It codes for CASSSPQGFFYEQYF.

J is TRBJ1-5 and V is TRBV3-1 (or the pseudogene TRBV3-2); a possible D gene is TRBD1 (6 bases). From germline, CDR1 is LGHDT and CDR2 YNNKEL (reference sequence). The CDR3 is made up of 15 amino acids. Between the trimmed V and J ends, which lost 3 bases and 6 bases, there was a span of 15 bases. The CDR3 DNA reads as TGTGCCAGCAGCCAGTCAGGGGTTTTCGGTCAGCCCCAGCATTTT. Its translation is CASSQSGVFGQPQHF.

The chain has TRBV18 and TRBJ2-5, with D unclear. The CDR3 contains 14 residues. Germline values: CDR1 KGHSH, CDR2 LQKENI. V shed 2 bases and J shed 0 bases, with 7 bases lying between them. The CDR3 DNA reads as TGTGCCAGCTCACCATTGGGCAACCAAGAGACCCAGTACTTC. This translates into CASSPLGNQETQYF.

The CDR3 loop reads CASSVGTVNSPLHF. The CDR3 nucleotides read TGTGCCAGCAGCGTCGGGACAGTTAATTCACCCCTCCACTTT. The rearrangement uses TRBV11-2 and TRBJ1-6; 7 bases match TRBD1. V dropped 5 bases and J dropped 6; count of bases not matched to a gene: 4. Germline V gene data show CDR1 as SGHAT and CDR2 as FQNNGV. The CDR3 sequence is 14 residues long.

The chain is built from TRBV2 and TRBJ2-5; 7 nucleotides agree with TRBD1. V lost 2 bases, J lost 9 bases, and 12 bases stayed unmatched. The V gene's germline CDR1 is SNHLY and CDR2 FYNNEI. CDR3 size: 15 residues. The CDR3 DNA reads as TGTGCCAGCAGTGAAACTAACAGGGGTGTGGGAGCCCAGTACTTC. This encodes CASSETNRGVGAQYF. The full variable domain, its missing parts supplied by reference TRBV2 and TRBJ2-5, is EPEVTQTPSHQVTQMGQEVILRCVPISNHLYFYWYRQILGQKVEFLVSFYNNEISEKSEIFDDQFSVERPDGSNFTLKIRSTKLEDSAMYFCASSETNRGVGAQYFGPGTRLLVL.

A few counts support this clone. V usage is TRBV27 and J usage is TRBJ1-1, with 9 bases lining up with TRBD1. Trimming took 2 bases from V and 6 from J; bases not matched to a gene: 4. Germline V gene lookup returns CDR1 MNHEY and CDR2 SMNVEV (reference sequence). CDR3 length: 14 residues. Written as DNA, the CDR3 is TGTGCCAGCAGTTTAGACAGGGGGGTAGCTGAAGCTTTCTTT. Translation: CASSLDRGVAEAFF.

The chain recombines TRBV7-2 with TRBJ2-5; TRBD1 matches at 9 bases. The CDR3 has 15 amino acids. V lost 0 bases to trimming and J lost 7 bases; unmatched junction nucleotides: 6. Germline CDR1 reads SGHTA; CDR2 reads FQGNSA. The chain's CDR3 is CASSLADRGYGTQYF. CDR3 coding DNA: TGTGCCAGCAGCTTAGCGGACAGGGGATACGGGACCCAGTACTTC.

Worth noting for this clone: A junction end diverges from the germline sequence, so it may reflect a read error. The chain recombines TRBV4-1 with TRBJ2-7, with 7 bases aligning to TRBD2. This CDR3 has 14 amino acids. The V gene's germline CDR1 is MGHRA and CDR2 YSYEKL. CDR3 sequence: CASSQGLGIYEQYF. In nucleotides, the CDR3 is TGTGCCAGCAGCCAAGGACTAGGGATCTACGAGCAGTACTTC.

The V gene is TRBV18, the J gene TRBJ2-3, with a weak D call TRBD2 (6 bases). The V gene's germline CDR1 is KGHSH and CDR2 LQKENI. CDR3 length: 15 amino acids. The V end lost 0 bases, the J end lost 3 bases, and 10 bases lay between the germline ends. In DNA form, the CDR3 reads TGTGCCAGCTCACCACCCAGACTAGGGACAGATACGCAGTATTTT. It codes for CASSPPRLGTDTQYF. Full variable domain (outside the CDR3, taken from reference TRBV18 and TRBJ2-3): NAGVMQNPRHLVRRRGQEARLRCSPMKGHSHVYWYRQLPEEGLKFMVYLQKENIIDESGMPKERFSAEFPKEGPSILRIQQVVRGDSAAYFCASSPPRLGTDTQYFGPGTRLTVL.

The gene calls are TRBV5-6 and TRBJ2-7, with D uncertain. The germline CDR1 and CDR2 sequences are SGHDT and YYEEEE. The CDR3 has 13 amino acids. The V and J ends lost 2 bases and 2 bases respectively, with 8 bases between them. The CDR3 sequence is CASSFSSPYEQYF. CDR3 nucleotides: TGTGCCAGCAGCTTTTCGTCCCCCTACGAGCAGTACTTC.

The chain has TRBV20-1 and TRBJ1-1; D is ambiguous. Trimming stripped 6 bases from V and 3 bases from J, with 11 bases between. The CDR3 contains 12 residues. Germline CDR1 reads DFQATT; CDR2 reads SNEGSKA (reference sequence). Here the CDR3 reads CSASLGDTEAFF. CDR3 DNA: TGCAGTGCGAGTCTCGGAGACACTGAAGCTTTCTTT.

A note on this clone: Germline and junction disagree at one end, which may indicate a read error. The chain is built from TRBV2 and TRBJ2-7, with 8 nucleotides matching TRBD1. CDR3 size: 11 residues. Germline lookup yields CDR1 SNHLY and CDR2 FYNNEI. CDR3 DNA sequence: TGTGCCAGCAGGGGCAGGGGGCTTTTGGACTTC. Its translation is CASRGRGLLDF.

This clone was seen a single time. The chain recombines TRBV7-2 with TRBJ2-7; 8 nucleotides agree with TRBD1. V was pared by 2 bases and J by 2 bases, with 5 bases of the junction left unmatched. CDR3 length: 15 amino acids. Germline CDR1 reads SGHTA; CDR2 reads FQGNSA. The CDR3 DNA reads TGTGCCAGCAGCTTACTAGGACAGGGTGCCTACGAGCAGTACTTC. Protein: CASSLLGQGAYEQYF. Complete variable domain (other parts from reference TRBV7-2 and TRBJ2-7): GAGVSQSPSNKVTEKGKDVELRCDPISGHTALYWYRQSLGQGLEFLIYFQGNSAPDKSGLPSDRFSAERTGGSVSTLTIQRTQQEDSAVYLCASSLLGQGAYEQYFGPGTRLTVT.

The chain carries TRBV5-1 and TRBJ2-5; weak D call: TRBD2 (5 bases). The ends were cut back, 3 bases at V and 5 bases at J, with 20 bases in the middle. This CDR3 contains 16 residues. Germline V gives CDR1 SGHRS, CDR2 YFSETQ. As DNA, the CDR3 is TGCGCCAGCAGCTCCTTTGACGGACTGGACGGGGAGACCCAGTACTTC. This gives the protein CASSSFDGLDGETQYF.

This clone was seen once. V and J are TRBV5-8 and TRBJ2-5; TRBD2 is a possible D gene (6 bases). The CDR3 contains 15 residues. V was cut by 2 bases and J by 2 bases, with 13 bases left in between. In germline, CDR1 is SGHTS, CDR2 YDEGEE. The CDR3 coding sequence is TGTGCCAGCAGCTTCCTAGCGTCGGTTCAAGAGACCCAGTACTTC. This encodes CASSFLASVQETQYF.